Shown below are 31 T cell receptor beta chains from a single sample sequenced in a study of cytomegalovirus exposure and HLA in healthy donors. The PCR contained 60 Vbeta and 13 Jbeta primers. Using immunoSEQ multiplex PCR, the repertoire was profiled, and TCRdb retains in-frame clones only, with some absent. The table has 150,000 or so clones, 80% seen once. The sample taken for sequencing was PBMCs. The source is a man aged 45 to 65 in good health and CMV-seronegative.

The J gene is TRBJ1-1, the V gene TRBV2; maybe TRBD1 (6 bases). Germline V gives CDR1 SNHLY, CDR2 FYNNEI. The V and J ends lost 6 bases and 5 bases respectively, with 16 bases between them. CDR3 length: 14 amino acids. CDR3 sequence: CASSLTGLGTEAFF. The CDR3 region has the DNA TGTGCCAGCAGCTTGACAGGTTTGGGGACTGAAGCTTTCTTT.

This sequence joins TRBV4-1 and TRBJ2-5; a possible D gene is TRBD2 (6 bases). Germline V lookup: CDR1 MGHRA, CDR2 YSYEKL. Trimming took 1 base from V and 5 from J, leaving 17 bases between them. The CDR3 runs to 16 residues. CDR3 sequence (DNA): TGCGCCAGCAGCCAAGGTCCAACTAGCACTGGGGAGACCCAGTACTTC. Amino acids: CASSQGPTSTGETQYF.

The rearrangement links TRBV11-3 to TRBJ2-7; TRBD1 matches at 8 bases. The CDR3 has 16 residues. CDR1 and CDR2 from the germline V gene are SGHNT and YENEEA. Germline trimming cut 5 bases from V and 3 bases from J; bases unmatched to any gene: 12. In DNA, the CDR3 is TGTGCCAGCAGCCCGAGGCTGGGACAGGCACACTACGAGCAGTACTTC. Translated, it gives CASSPRLGQAHYEQYF.

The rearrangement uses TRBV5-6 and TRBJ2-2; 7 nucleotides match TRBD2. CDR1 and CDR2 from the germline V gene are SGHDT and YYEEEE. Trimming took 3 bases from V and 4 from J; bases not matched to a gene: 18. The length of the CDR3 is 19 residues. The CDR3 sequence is CASSWGGVSAPRFTGELFF. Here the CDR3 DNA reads TGTGCCAGCAGCTGGGGGGGGGTTTCGGCCCCGAGGTTCACCGGGGAGCTGTTTTTT.

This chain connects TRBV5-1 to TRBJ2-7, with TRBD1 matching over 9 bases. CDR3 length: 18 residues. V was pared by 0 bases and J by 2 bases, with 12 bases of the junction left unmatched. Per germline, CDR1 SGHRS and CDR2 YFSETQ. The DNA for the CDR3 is TGCGCCAGCAGCTTGGGGGGGATTACAGGGGGCGCAGCCTACGAGCAGTACTTC. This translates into CASSLGGITGGAAYEQYF.

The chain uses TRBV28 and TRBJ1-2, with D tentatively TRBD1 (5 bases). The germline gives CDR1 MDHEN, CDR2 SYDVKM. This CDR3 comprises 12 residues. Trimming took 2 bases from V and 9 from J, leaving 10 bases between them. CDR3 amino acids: CASSLGGASYTF. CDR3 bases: TGTGCCAGCAGTTTAGGCGGGGCTAGCTACACCTTC.

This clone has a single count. The CDR3 here is CASSLIETGELFF. The CDR3 DNA sequence: TGTGCCAGCAGCTTAATAGAGACCGGGGAGCTGTTTTTT. J is TRBJ2-2 and V is TRBV7-3; no firm D call. V was clipped by 1 base and J by 5 bases, with 5 bases between them. The CDR3 extends over 13 amino acids. CDR1 is SGHTA, CDR2 FQGTGA, per germline. The entire variable domain, with the rest obtained from reference TRBV7-3 and TRBJ2-2, is as follows: GAGVSQTPSNKVTEKGKYVELRCDPISGHTALYWYRQSLGQGPEFLIYFQGTGAADDSGLPNDRFFAVRPEGSVSTLKIQRTERGDSAVYLCASSLIETGELFFGEGSRLTVL.

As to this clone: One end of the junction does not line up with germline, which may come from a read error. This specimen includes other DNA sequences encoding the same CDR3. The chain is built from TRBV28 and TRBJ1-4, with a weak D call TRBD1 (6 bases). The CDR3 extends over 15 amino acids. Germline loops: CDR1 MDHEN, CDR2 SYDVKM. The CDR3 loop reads CASSILQGSNEKLFF. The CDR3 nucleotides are TGTGCTAGCAGTATACTACAGGGATCTAATGAAAAACTGTTTTTT.

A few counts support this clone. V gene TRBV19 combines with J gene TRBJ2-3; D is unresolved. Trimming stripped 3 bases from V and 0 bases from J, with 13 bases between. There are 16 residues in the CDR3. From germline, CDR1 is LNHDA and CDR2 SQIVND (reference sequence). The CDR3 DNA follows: TGTGCCAGTAGTATGCGAGGTGTAGGTAGCACAGATACGCAGTATTTT. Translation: CASSMRGVGSTDTQYF.

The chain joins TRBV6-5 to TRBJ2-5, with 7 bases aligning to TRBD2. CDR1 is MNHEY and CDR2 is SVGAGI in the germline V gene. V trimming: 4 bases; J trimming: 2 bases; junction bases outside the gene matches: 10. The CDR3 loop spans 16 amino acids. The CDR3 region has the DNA TGTGCCAGCAGTTCCACGCTGGGACTAATTCAAGAGACCCAGTACTTC. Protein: CASSSTLGLIQETQYF.

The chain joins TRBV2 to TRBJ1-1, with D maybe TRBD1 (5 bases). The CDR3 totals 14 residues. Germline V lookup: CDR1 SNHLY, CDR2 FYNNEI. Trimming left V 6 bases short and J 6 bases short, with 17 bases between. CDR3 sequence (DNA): TGTGCCAGCAGCGCGGGACGGGGAAGGGCTGAAGCTTTCTTT. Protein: CASSAGRGRAEAFF.

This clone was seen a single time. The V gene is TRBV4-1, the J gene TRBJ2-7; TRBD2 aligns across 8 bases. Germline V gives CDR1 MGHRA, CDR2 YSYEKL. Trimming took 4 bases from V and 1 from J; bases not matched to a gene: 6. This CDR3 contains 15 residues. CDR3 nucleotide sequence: TGCGCCAGCAGCCCCCAGGAGCGGGGGTCCTACGAGCAGTACTTC. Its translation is CASSPQERGSYEQYF.

CDR3 residues: CASGRGDRAFEQYF. The CDR3, as DNA: TGTGCCAGCGGTCGAGGGGACAGGGCCTTCGAGCAGTACTTC. The chain carries TRBV6-1 and TRBJ2-7; 9 nucleotides match TRBD1. Germline V gene lookup returns CDR1 MNHNS and CDR2 SASEGT. V was pared by 8 bases and J by 6 bases, with 11 bases of the junction left unmatched. This CDR3 is 14 amino acids long.

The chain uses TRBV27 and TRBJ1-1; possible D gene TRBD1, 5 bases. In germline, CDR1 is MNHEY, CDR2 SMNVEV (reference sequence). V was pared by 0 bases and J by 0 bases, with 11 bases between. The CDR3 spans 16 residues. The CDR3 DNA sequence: TGTGCCAGCAGTTTATCACCAGGGCGCGTGAACACTGAAGCTTTCTTT. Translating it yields CASSLSPGRVNTEAFF.

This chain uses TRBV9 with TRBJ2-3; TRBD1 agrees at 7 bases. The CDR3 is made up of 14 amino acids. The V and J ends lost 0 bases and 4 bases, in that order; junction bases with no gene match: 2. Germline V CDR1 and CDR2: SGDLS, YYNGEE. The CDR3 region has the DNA TGTGCCAGCAGCGTAGGACAGGGAGCAGATACGCAGTATTTT. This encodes CASSVGQGADTQYF. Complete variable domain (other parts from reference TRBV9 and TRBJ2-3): DSGVTQTPKHLITATGQRVTLRCSPRSGDLSVYWYQQSLDQGLQFLIQYYNGEERAKGNILERFSAQQFPDLHSELNLSSLELGDSALYFCASSVGQGADTQYFGPGTRLTVL.

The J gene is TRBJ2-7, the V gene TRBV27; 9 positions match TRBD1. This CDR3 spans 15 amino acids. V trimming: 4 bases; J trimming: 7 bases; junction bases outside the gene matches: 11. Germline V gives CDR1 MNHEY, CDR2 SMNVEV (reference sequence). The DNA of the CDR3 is TGTGCCAGCAGTTCTTCCGGGACAGGGCGTCGAGAGCAGTACTTC. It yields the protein CASSSSGTGRREQYF.

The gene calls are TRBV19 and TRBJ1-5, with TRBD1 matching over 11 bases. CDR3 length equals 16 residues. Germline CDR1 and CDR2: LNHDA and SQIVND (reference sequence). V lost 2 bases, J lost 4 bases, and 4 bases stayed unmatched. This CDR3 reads CASSISGTGGNQPQHF. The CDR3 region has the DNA TGTGCCAGTAGTATATCAGGGACAGGGGGGAATCAGCCCCAGCATTTT.

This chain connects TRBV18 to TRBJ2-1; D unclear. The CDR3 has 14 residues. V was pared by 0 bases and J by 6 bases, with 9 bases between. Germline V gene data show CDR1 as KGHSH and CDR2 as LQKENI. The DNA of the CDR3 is TGTGCCAGCTCACCACCATTAGCTACCAATGAGCAGTTCTTC. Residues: CASSPPLATNEQFF.

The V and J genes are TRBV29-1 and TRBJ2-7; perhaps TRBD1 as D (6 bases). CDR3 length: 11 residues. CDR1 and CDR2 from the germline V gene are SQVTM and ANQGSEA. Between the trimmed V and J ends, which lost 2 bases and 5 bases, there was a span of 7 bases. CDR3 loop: CSVEQGNEQYF. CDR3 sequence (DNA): TGCAGCGTTGAACAGGGGAACGAGCAGTACTTC.

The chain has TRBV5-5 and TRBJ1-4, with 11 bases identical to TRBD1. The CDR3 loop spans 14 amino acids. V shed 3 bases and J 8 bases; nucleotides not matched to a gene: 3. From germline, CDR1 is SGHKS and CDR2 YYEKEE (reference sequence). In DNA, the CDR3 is TGTGCCAGCAGCTGGGGACAGGGGGGAGAAAAACTGTTTTTT. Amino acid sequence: CASSWGQGGEKLFF.

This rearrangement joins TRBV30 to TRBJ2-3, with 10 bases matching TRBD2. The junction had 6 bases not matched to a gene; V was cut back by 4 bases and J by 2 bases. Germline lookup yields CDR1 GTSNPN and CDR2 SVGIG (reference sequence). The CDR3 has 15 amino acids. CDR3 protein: CAWTGLADNTDTQYF. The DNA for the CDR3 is TGTGCCTGGACTGGACTAGCGGATAACACAGATACGCAGTATTTT.

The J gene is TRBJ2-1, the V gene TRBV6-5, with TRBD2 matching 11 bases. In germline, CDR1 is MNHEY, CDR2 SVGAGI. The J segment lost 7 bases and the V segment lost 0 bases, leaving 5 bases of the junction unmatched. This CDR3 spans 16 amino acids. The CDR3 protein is CASSYSTSGIENEQFF. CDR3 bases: TGTGCCAGCAGTTACTCGACTAGCGGGATAGAGAATGAGCAGTTCTTC.

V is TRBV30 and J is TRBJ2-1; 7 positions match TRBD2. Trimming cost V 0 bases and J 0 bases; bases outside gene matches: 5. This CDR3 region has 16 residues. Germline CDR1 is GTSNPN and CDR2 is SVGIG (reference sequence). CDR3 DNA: TGTGCCTGGAGTGTACCTAGCGGACGCTCCTACAATGAGCAGTTCTTC. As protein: CAWSVPSGRSYNEQFF.

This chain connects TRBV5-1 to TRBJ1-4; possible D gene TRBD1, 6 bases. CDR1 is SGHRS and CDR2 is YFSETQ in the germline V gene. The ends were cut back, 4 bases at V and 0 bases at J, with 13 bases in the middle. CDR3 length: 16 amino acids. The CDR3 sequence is CASSPGEWATNEKLFF. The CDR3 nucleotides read TGCGCCAGCAGCCCAGGGGAGTGGGCAACTAATGAAAAACTGTTTTTT.

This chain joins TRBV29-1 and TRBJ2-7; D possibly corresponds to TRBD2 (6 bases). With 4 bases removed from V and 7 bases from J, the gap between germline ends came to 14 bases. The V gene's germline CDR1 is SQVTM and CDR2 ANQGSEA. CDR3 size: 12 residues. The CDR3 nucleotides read TGCAGCGTTGGTCGGGAGCCGGGTGAGCAGTACTTC. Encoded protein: CSVGREPGEQYF.

The CDR3 protein is CASKRGFYSTDTQYF. The CDR3 DNA is TGTGCCAGCAAAAGGGGGTTTTATAGCACAGATACGCAGTATTTT. The chain uses TRBV6-1 and TRBJ2-3; perhaps TRBD1 as D (6 bases). V lost 7 bases and J lost 0, with 14 bases in between. This CDR3 contains 15 residues. Germline V gene data show CDR1 as MNHNS and CDR2 as SASEGT.

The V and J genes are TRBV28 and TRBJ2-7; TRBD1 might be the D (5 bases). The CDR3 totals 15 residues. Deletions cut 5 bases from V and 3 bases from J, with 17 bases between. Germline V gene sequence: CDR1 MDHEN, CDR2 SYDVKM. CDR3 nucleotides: TGTGCCAGCAGTCCAGGACACTTTGGGGTCTACGAGCAGTACTTC. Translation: CASSPGHFGVYEQYF.

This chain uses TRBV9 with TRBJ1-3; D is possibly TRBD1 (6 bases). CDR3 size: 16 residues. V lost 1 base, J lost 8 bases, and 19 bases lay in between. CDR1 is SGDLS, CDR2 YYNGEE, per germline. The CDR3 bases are TGTGCCAGCAGCGTAAATCCTACAGGGTCGCGCGACACCATATATTTT. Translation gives CASSVNPTGSRDTIYF.

CDR3 sequence: CASSRSTETNEQFF. The CDR3 coding sequence is TGTGCCAGCTCACGATCGACAGAAACTAATGAGCAGTTCTTC. V usage is TRBV18 and J usage is TRBJ2-1; tentative D call: TRBD1 (5 bases). This CDR3 is 14 amino acids long. Trimming shortened V by 4 bases and J by 7 bases, and 14 bases separated the two germline ends. Germline CDR1 is KGHSH and CDR2 is LQKENI.

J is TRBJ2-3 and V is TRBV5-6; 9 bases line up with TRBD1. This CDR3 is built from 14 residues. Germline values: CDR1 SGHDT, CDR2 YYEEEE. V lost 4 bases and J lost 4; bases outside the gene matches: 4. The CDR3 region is CASSTDRGSDTQYF. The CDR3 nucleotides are TGTGCCAGCAGCACTGACAGGGGGTCAGATACGCAGTATTTT. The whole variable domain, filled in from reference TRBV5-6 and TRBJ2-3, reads DAGVTQSPTHLIKTRGQQVTLRCSPKSGHDTVSWYQQALGQGPQFIFQYYEEEERQRGNFPDRFSGHQFPNYSSELNVNALLLGDSALYLCASSTDRGSDTQYFGPGTRLTVL.

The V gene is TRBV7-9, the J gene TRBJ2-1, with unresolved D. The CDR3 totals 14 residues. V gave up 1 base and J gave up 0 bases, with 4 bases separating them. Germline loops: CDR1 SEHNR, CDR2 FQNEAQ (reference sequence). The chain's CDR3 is CASSLDSSYNEQFF. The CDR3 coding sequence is TGTGCCAGCAGCTTAGATAGCTCCTACAATGAGCAGTTCTTC.